Shown below are 5 T cell receptor beta chains from a single sample sequenced in a study of T-cell reconstitution after alpha-beta-depleted transplantation in children. It was with unique molecular identifiers that the TCRbeta library was prepared. In TCRdb, the PCR reads were re-called with MiXCR into one record per CDR3 protein. The table lists roughly 610,000 distinct CDR3 sequences, over 9.5% of them singletons. Source: PBMCs from the stem cell graft donor, taken from the stem cell graft. These receptors originate from a human donor who donated a stem cell graft to a child with acute myeloid leukemia.

The chain is built from TRBV19 and TRBJ2-4; D could derive from TRBD1 or TRBD2 (6 bases each). Germline V lookup: CDR1 LNHDA, CDR2 SQIVND (reference sequence). This CDR3 region has 16 residues. The V gene lost 7 bases and the J gene lost 0 bases, with 16 bases spanning the gap. CDR3 residues: CASNTGGWEAKNIQYF. As DNA, the CDR3 is TGTGCCAGTAATACCGGGGGCTGGGAAGCCAAAAACATTCAGTACTTC.

The J gene is TRBJ1-1, the V gene TRBV5-1; D possibly corresponds to TRBD1 (5 bases). The CDR3 runs 13 residues. Per the germline V gene, CDR1 is SGHRS and CDR2 is YFSETQ. Between the trimmed V and J ends, which lost 5 bases and 7 bases, there was a span of 15 bases. Here the CDR3 DNA reads TGCGCCAGCAGGGCAGGCGACAGAGGTGAAGCTTTCTTT. It yields the protein CASRAGDRGEAFF.

There are a few counts of this clonotype. The J gene is TRBJ2-7, the V gene TRBV27; 7 nucleotides align to TRBD2. The V gene end was trimmed by 3 bases and the J gene end by 3 bases; junction bases not matched to a gene: 5. In germline, CDR1 is MNHEY, CDR2 SMNVEV (reference sequence). The CDR3 contains 14 residues. CDR3 DNA: TGTGCCAGCAGTTTCAGGCGGGACTACTACGAGCAGTACTTC. It is translated as CASSFRRDYYEQYF.

The chain couples TRBV15 to TRBJ1-2, with D maybe TRBD1 (5 bases). The germline V gene has CDR1 LNHNV and CDR2 YYDKDF (reference sequence). V was pared by 0 bases and J by 8 bases, with 13 bases between. The length of the CDR3 is 14 residues. The CDR3 region has the DNA TGTGCCACCAGCAGAGATGGGGGGGTTGTCGGCTACACCTTC. Protein product: CATSRDGGVVGYTF.

This clonotype has a count of ten or more. The genes are TRBV29-1 and TRBJ1-5; D perhaps matches TRBD1 (5 bases). V lost 4 bases and J 5 bases, leaving 12 bases between the germline ends. CDR3 length equals 13 residues. Germline V gives CDR1 SQVTM, CDR2 ANQGSEA. CDR3 DNA sequence: TGCAGCGTTGCCCAGGGATTTGATCAGCCCCAGCATTTT. Protein product: CSVAQGFDQPQHF. Full variable domain (missing parts from reference TRBV29-1 and TRBJ1-5): SAVISQKPSRDICQRGTSLTIQCQVDSQVTMMFWYRQQPGQSLTLIATANQGSEATYESGFVIDKFPISRPNLTFSTLTVSNMSPEDSSIYLCSVAQGFDQPQHFGDGTRLSIL.